These 31 T cell receptor beta chains were all obtained from the same sample, sequenced in a study of blood T cell repertoires in COVID-19. TCRdb's table, derived via immunoSEQ multiplex PCR, lists solely in-frame clones and lacks some. The sample gives 360,000 or so clones, 85% to 90% of which show up once; 1.7% is in the top ten. Material for sequencing was PBMCs or T cells enriched from blood (not recorded which). The receptors shown here come from a woman in her twenties or thirties who had recovered from COVID-19.

The V gene is TRBV3-1 (or the pseudogene TRBV3-2), the J gene TRBJ2-1; D call uncertain. This CDR3 comprises 14 residues. Trimming took off 4 bases at V and 4 bases at J, with 11 bases between the two ends. Germline CDR1 LGHDT, CDR2 YNNKEL (reference sequence). The DNA for the CDR3 is TGTGCCAGCAGCCTTCTGACACTGTACAATGAGCAGTTCTTC. It translates to CASSLLTLYNEQFF.

The chain has TRBV5-1 and TRBJ1-2; TRBD1 matches 9 bases. V dropped 3 bases and J dropped 4; count of bases not matched to a gene: 4. The length of the CDR3 is 14 residues. The germline V gene encodes CDR1 SGHRS and CDR2 YFSETQ. In DNA, the CDR3 is TGCGCCAGCAGCTCGGGACAGGGAATCTATGGCTACACCTTC. Protein sequence: CASSSGQGIYGYTF.

The chain is built from TRBV11-1 and TRBJ1-5; 7 nucleotides line up with TRBD1. CDR3 size: 13 residues. Looked up from germline, CDR1 is SGHAT and CDR2 is FQDESV (reference sequence). V lost 6 bases and J lost 7; bases outside the gene matches: 6. The CDR3 region is CASSQGVGQPQHF. CDR3 DNA: TGTGCCAGCAGTCAGGGGGTCGGCCAGCCCCAGCATTTT.

The chain is built from TRBV9 and TRBJ2-3, with D unresolved. Trimming cost V 4 bases and J 2 bases, with 14 bases left between them. The CDR3 has 15 residues. Germline-derived CDR1 and CDR2 are SGDLS and YYNGEE. In nucleotides, the CDR3 is TGTGCCAGCAGCCAACTCGCTCATCCCACAGATACGCAGTATTTT. Translated: CASSQLAHPTDTQYF.

The chain has TRBV18 and TRBJ2-3; D gene unclear. The CDR3 has 13 residues. Germline-derived CDR1 and CDR2 are KGHSH and LQKENI. Trimming pared 0 bases from V and 6 bases from J, leaving 7 bases between. CDR3: CASSPPQLDTQYF. CDR3 sequence (DNA): TGTGCCAGCTCACCACCGCAGTTGGATACGCAGTATTTT.

The chain links TRBV24-1 to TRBJ2-1; 8 bases match TRBD1. Germline V gene sequence: CDR1 KGHDR, CDR2 SFDVKD. V was pared by 8 bases and J by 7 bases, with 6 bases of the junction left unmatched. This CDR3 comprises 13 residues. The CDR3 reads CATKDRGGNEQFF. As DNA, the CDR3 is TGTGCCACCAAAGACAGGGGCGGGAATGAGCAGTTCTTC.

The rearrangement uses TRBV27 and TRBJ1-4; 8 positions agree with TRBD1. Germline V gives CDR1 MNHEY, CDR2 SMNVEV (reference sequence). Losses at the gene ends were 5 bases for V and 1 base for J; bases not matched to a gene: 9. The CDR3 contains 17 residues. The CDR3 DNA is TGTGCCAGCAGTCCGGACAGGGCTGTTGTAACTAATGAAAAACTGTTTTTT. It specifies CASSPDRAVVTNEKLFF.

This chain uses TRBV28 with TRBJ2-3; 9 nucleotides align to TRBD2. Trimming took 3 bases from V and 1 from J; bases not matched to a gene: 5. The CDR3 spans 16 residues. CDR1 MDHEN and CDR2 SYDVKM come from the germline V gene. The CDR3 DNA sequence: TGTGCCAGCAGTTTGATAGCGGGAGTCGGCACAGATACGCAGTATTTT. Residues: CASSLIAGVGTDTQYF.

This sequence joins TRBV24-1 and TRBJ1-5; no definite D call. This CDR3 is built from 19 residues. Germline CDR1 reads KGHDR; CDR2 reads SFDVKD. Trimming cost V 4 bases and J 0 bases, with 21 bases left between them. In DNA, the CDR3 is TGTGCCACCAGTGACCCGAAGGGAGGCACCAGTATTAGCAATCAGCCCCAGCATTTT. Encoded protein: CATSDPKGGTSISNQPQHF.

This clone occurred once. This chain connects TRBV13 to TRBJ1-2; D is unresolved. Trimming pared 5 bases from V and 4 bases from J, leaving 14 bases between. The CDR3 extends over 14 amino acids. Germline V CDR1 and CDR2: PRHDT, FYEKMQ (reference sequence). This CDR3 is CASSRSGPLYGYTF. The DNA of the CDR3 is TGTGCCAGCAGCCGGTCGGGTCCCCTCTATGGCTACACCTTC. Full variable domain (missing parts from reference TRBV13 and TRBJ1-2): AAGVIQSPRHLIKEKRETATLKCYPIPRHDTVYWYQQGPGQDPQFLISFYEKMQSDKGSIPDRFSAQQFSDYHSELNMSSLELGDSALYFCASSRSGPLYGYTFGSGTRLTVV.

V gene TRBV19 combines with J gene TRBJ2-3, with TRBD2 as a possible D gene (6 bases). CDR1 and CDR2 (germline): LNHDA, SQIVND (reference sequence). V gave up 3 bases and J gave up 4 bases, with 14 bases separating them. The CDR3 consists of 15 residues. The CDR3 region has the DNA TGTGCCAGTAGTATCCCCGGGACTGGATCAGATACGCAGTATTTT. This gives the protein CASSIPGTGSDTQYF.

This chain uses TRBV6-2 or TRBV6-3 with TRBJ2-7; 11 bases agree with TRBD1. The CDR3 covers 17 residues. J was trimmed by 2 bases and V by 3 bases; bases with no gene match: 9. The V gene's germline CDR1 is MNHEY and CDR2 SVGEGT. The CDR3 loop reads CASSYPRDRGTPYEQYF. CDR3 nucleotide sequence: TGTGCCAGCAGTTATCCACGGGACAGGGGGACCCCCTACGAGCAGTACTTC.

V and J are TRBV3-1 (or the pseudogene TRBV3-2) and TRBJ1-6; D is possibly TRBD1 (6 bases). The CDR3 loop spans 14 amino acids. The germline V gene has CDR1 LGHDT and CDR2 YNNKEL (reference sequence). Between the trimmed V and J ends, which lost 0 bases and 6 bases, there was a span of 6 bases. Here the CDR3 DNA reads TGTGCCAGCAGCCAAGACAGGGGTAATTCACCCCTCCACTTT. It specifies CASSQDRGNSPLHF.

The J gene is TRBJ2-7, the V gene TRBV4-1; D is perhaps TRBD1 (6 bases). The V gene's germline CDR1 is MGHRA and CDR2 YSYEKL. The CDR3 totals 13 residues. V lost 1 base to trimming and J lost 4 bases, with 8 bases between them. CDR3 nucleotides: TGCGCCAGCAGCCAAGTGGGGGCGTACGAGCAGTACTTC. This encodes CASSQVGAYEQYF.

The chain uses TRBV10-3 and TRBJ2-5, with D possibly TRBD2 on 7 matching bases. The CDR3 sequence is 16 residues long. V lost 8 bases and J lost 7, with 26 bases in between. Germline CDR1 and CDR2: ENHRY and SYGVKD. This CDR3 reads CAISPGASGEARTQYF. The CDR3 DNA is TGTGCCATCTCCCCGGGGGCTAGCGGTGAGGCCCGGACCCAGTACTTC.

This chain uses TRBV6-4 with TRBJ2-7, with D perhaps TRBD2 (6 bases). The germline CDR1 and CDR2 sequences are MRHNA and SNTAGT. The CDR3 totals 20 residues. Trimming took off 0 bases at V and 3 bases at J, with 27 bases between the two ends. In DNA, the CDR3 is TGTGCCAGCAGTGACTCGATTTCATTAGAAGGAGGGCCGATTCACTACGAGCAGTACTTC. Encoded protein: CASSDSISLEGGPIHYEQYF.

V gene TRBV11-3 combines with J gene TRBJ2-1, with 8 bases that match TRBD1. From germline, CDR1 is SGHNT and CDR2 YENEEA. The trim removed 5 bases at V and 4 bases at J, leaving 7 bases unmatched. The CDR3 consists of 15 residues. The CDR3 sequence is CASSPGGGVYNEQFF. CDR3 sequence (DNA): TGTGCCAGCAGCCCAGGGGGCGGGGTATACAATGAGCAGTTCTTC. Full variable domain (rest looked up from reference TRBV11-3 and TRBJ2-1): EAGVVQSPRYKIIEKKQPVAFWCNPISGHNTLYWYLQNLGQGPELLIRYENEEAVDDSQLPKDRFSAERLKGVDSTLKIQPAELGDSAVYLCASSPGGGVYNEQFFGPGTRLTVL.

V and J are TRBV5-1 and TRBJ2-3; 8 bases map to TRBD1. The CDR3 is 14 residues long. V shed 4 bases and J 3 bases; nucleotides not matched to a gene: 4. Germline V CDR1 and CDR2: SGHRS, YFSETQ. CDR3 region: CASSLDRGTDTQYF. DNA for the CDR3: TGCGCCAGCAGCCTCGACAGGGGAACAGATACGCAGTATTTT.

The J gene is TRBJ1-5, the V gene TRBV10-3; the D is unclear. Germline values: CDR1 ENHRY, CDR2 SYGVKD. V lost 6 bases to trimming and J lost 3 bases, with 9 bases between them. The CDR3 has 13 residues. The CDR3 reads CAIRADFNQPQHF. DNA for the CDR3: TGTGCCATCAGAGCGGACTTCAATCAGCCCCAGCATTTT.

This chain joins TRBV18 and TRBJ1-3; 9 bases agree with TRBD1. This CDR3 region has 14 residues. V lost 3 bases to trimming and J lost 4 bases; unmatched junction nucleotides: 1. Germline lookup yields CDR1 KGHSH and CDR2 LQKENI. CDR3 amino acids: CASSPGTGGNTIYF. Here the CDR3 DNA reads TGTGCCAGCTCACCCGGGACAGGGGGAAACACCATATATTTT.

This clone came up a few times. This rearrangement joins TRBV2 to TRBJ2-2, with no clear D. The CDR3 has 14 amino acids. Trimming cost V 4 bases and J 1 base, with 7 bases left between them. In germline, CDR1 is SNHLY, CDR2 FYNNEI. CDR3 region: CASSVQMNTGELFF. For the CDR3, the DNA is TGTGCCAGCAGTGTGCAGATGAACACCGGGGAGCTGTTTTTT.

The chain employs TRBV19 and TRBJ2-2, with 11 bases lining up with TRBD2. Per the germline V gene, CDR1 is LNHDA and CDR2 is SQIVND (reference sequence). This CDR3 is built from 18 residues. Trimming cost V 7 bases and J 4 bases; bases outside gene matches: 14. As DNA, the CDR3 is TGTGCCAGTAACCTCGGGCTAGCGGGAGGAAAGGGCACCGGGGAGCTGTTTTTT. Translation gives CASNLGLAGGKGTGELFF. Variable domain in full (rest from reference TRBV19 and TRBJ2-2): DGGITQSPKYLFRKEGQNVTLSCEQNLNHDAMYWYRQDPGQGLRLIYYSQIVNDFQKGDIAEGYSVSREKKESFPLTVTSAQKNPTAFYLCASNLGLAGGKGTGELFFGEGSRLTVL.

This clone is a singleton in its sample. The chain links TRBV28 to TRBJ2-2; TRBD2 aligns across 12 bases. Germline V CDR1 and CDR2: MDHEN, SYDVKM. The CDR3 extends over 16 amino acids. J lost 4 bases, V lost 6 bases, and 6 bases had no gene match. Here the CDR3 reads CASSLAGGPSTGELFF. In nucleotides, the CDR3 is TGTGCCAGCAGCCTAGCGGGAGGGCCCAGCACCGGGGAGCTGTTTTTT.

This chain connects TRBV28 to TRBJ2-7; the match to TRBD1 covers 9 bases. Per germline, CDR1 MDHEN and CDR2 SYDVKM. V dropped 1 base and J dropped 1; count of bases not matched to a gene: 14. The CDR3 is 19 amino acids. DNA for the CDR3: TGTGCCAGCAGTTTATTGGACCCGCTCCCAGGGACAGGGTCCTACGAGCAGTACTTC. Its translation is CASSLLDPLPGTGSYEQYF.

This chain connects TRBV28 to TRBJ2-1, with 11 positions matching TRBD2. Germline V gives CDR1 MDHEN, CDR2 SYDVKM. This CDR3 region has 15 residues. Losses at the gene ends were 6 bases for V and 6 bases for J; bases not matched to a gene: 7. CDR3 nucleotide sequence: TGTGCCAGCAGCGAGCTTGGGACTAGCGGCAATGAGCAGTTCTTC. It codes for CASSELGTSGNEQFF.

This chain connects TRBV3-1 (or the pseudogene TRBV3-2) to TRBJ2-2; TRBD2 might be the D (5 bases). This CDR3 has 13 residues. Looked up from germline, CDR1 is LGHDT and CDR2 is YNNKEL (reference sequence). V lost 4 bases and J lost 9, with 12 bases in between. CDR3 coding DNA: TGTGCCAGCAGCCCAGAACTAGGACGGGAGCTGTTTTTT. Translation: CASSPELGRELFF.

The V call is TRBV30, the J call TRBJ1-2; 10 nucleotides align to TRBD1. V dropped 2 bases and J dropped 4; count of bases not matched to a gene: 7. Looked up from germline, CDR1 is GTSNPN and CDR2 is SVGIG (reference sequence). The CDR3 sequence is 15 residues long. The CDR3 nucleotides read TGTGCCTGGAGTATTGGGACAGGGGCTGGCTATGGCTACACCTTC. Translated: CAWSIGTGAGYGYTF.

The J gene is TRBJ2-1, the V gene TRBV10-3; 12 positions match TRBD2. Losses at the gene ends were 10 bases for V and 4 bases for J; bases not matched to a gene: 8. Germline CDR1 is ENHRY and CDR2 is SYGVKD. This CDR3 comprises 15 residues. The CDR3: CATLMTSGSYNEQFF. CDR3 sequence (DNA): TGTGCCACTCTGATGACTAGCGGGAGTTACAATGAGCAGTTCTTC.

This chain joins TRBV27 and TRBJ2-7, with no clear D. V lost 6 bases and J lost 4, with 13 bases in between. Germline loops: CDR1 MNHEY, CDR2 SMNVEV (reference sequence). This CDR3 is 13 amino acids long. In DNA, the CDR3 is TGTGCCAGCAGATCGCGGCCTGGATACGAGCAGTACTTC. It specifies CASRSRPGYEQYF.

The V call is TRBV7-9, the J call TRBJ1-5; TRBD1 might be the D (5 bases). Trimming stripped 4 bases from V and 5 bases from J, with 18 bases between. This CDR3 has 16 amino acids. Germline V gives CDR1 SEHNR, CDR2 FQNEAQ (reference sequence). As DNA, the CDR3 is TGTGCCAGCAGCTCCGACAAGGGACTGTCCGATCAGCCCCAGCATTTT. Translated, it gives CASSSDKGLSDQPQHF.

The sample holds a few counts of this clone. The CDR3 is CASSLRQGSEAFF. CDR3 nucleotide sequence: TGCGCCAGCAGCCTACGACAGGGCTCTGAAGCTTTCTTT. V gene TRBV5-1 combines with J gene TRBJ1-1; 7 bases are shared with TRBD1. CDR1 is SGHRS and CDR2 is YFSETQ in the germline V gene. J gave up 6 bases and V 4 bases, and 6 bases lay outside the gene matches. The length of the CDR3 is 13 residues.